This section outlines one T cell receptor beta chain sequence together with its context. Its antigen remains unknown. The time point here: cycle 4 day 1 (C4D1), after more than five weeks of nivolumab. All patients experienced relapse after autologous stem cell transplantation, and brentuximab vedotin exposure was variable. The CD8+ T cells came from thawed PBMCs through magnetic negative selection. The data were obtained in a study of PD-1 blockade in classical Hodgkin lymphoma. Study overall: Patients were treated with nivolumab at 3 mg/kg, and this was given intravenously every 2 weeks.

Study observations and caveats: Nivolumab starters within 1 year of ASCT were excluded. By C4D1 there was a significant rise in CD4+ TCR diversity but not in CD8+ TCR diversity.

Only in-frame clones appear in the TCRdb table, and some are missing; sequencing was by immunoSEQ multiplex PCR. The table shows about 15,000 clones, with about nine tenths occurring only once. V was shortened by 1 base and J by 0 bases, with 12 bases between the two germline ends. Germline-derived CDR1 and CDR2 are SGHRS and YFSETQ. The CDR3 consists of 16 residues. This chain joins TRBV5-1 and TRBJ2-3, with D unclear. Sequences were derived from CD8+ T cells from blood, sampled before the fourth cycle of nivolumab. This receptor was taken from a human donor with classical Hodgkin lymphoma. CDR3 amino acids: CASSLYPVPSTDTQYF. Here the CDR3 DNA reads TGCGCCAGCAGCTTGTACCCGGTGCCTAGCACAGATACGCAGTATTTT.